This T cell receptor beta chain was recovered during a study of cytomegalovirus exposure and HLA in healthy donors (dated by TCRdb to the late 2010s). For context, the study as a whole: An earlier analysis of roughly 630 of the donors reported 276 Gb of sequence data and 100 million to 130 million unique TCR beta sequences from about 200 million T cells. Around 330 gigabases of sequencing data and around 90 million unique TCR sequences made up an early release that covered several hundred HLA-typed donors. HLA typing covered class I and class II loci at four-digit resolution. Rather than drawing on any new phenotypic data, the later analysis identified candidate immune exposures from TCR beta sequences and the way those sequences occurred across donors. The number of donors typed differed by locus, with about 629-630 for A, B, C, DRB1 and DQB1, roughly 520 for DQA1, approximately 570 for DPA1, and around 450 for DPB1. In addition to the first cohort of approximately 670 subjects, a separate validation cohort of 120 different subjects was used. Using immunosequencing, the study profiled T cell repertoires from 640 or so subjects and related those repertoires to cytomegalovirus serostatus. The study aimed to test whether signatures of past pathogen exposure could be identified by cataloging public T cell receptors. All discovery cohort repertoires had been generated using a single sequencing platform. Alongside the repertoire data, information on donor age, sex, ethnicity and CMV serostatus was compiled. Among the approximately 400 genotyped donors, approximately 82% belonged to the genetic ancestry cluster associated with self-reported Caucasian donors. In a later genetic analysis, genome-wide SNP genotypes for about three fifths of the 666 donors were used, and that subset was treated as a discovery cohort. To predict cytomegalovirus infection status, the study brought together high-throughput TCR immunosequencing, statistical association of individual TCRs with disease status, and machine learning. Several DR-DQ haplotypes were handled as single units for association and clustering because linkage in the cohort was strong. In an earlier analysis of more than 550 of the donors, high-throughput TCR beta sequencing was used to judge whether each TCR beta V gene segment behaved as functional or pseudogenic. A later analysis re-analyzed previously published TCR beta repertoires from roughly 630 donors and added high-resolution HLA genotyping to study TCR occurrence patterns. Across around 400 genotyped donors of the cohort, an average of about 200,000 unique TCR beta nucleotide sequences per donor were sequenced, and 15% to 20% of those sequences were non-productive.

Overall results and qualifications from the work: According to the authors, the approach could potentially be generalized to other disease states and immunological phenotypes. In a later analysis, TCR association rates were found to vary across HLA loci, with the most associated TCRs seen for DRB1 alleles and the fewest for HLA-C alleles. Because HLA typing was unavailable for some donors at each locus, only the typed subset was used in association tests. A further reported finding was that TCR beta sequences accurately predicted the HLA-A and HLA-B alleles for most subjects in the first cohort. In a later genetic analysis, fewer N-insertions in productive TCRs were reported among donors in an Asian-associated ancestry cluster than the approximately 710-donor mean. According to a later analysis, most CMV-associated TCR beta chains appeared to be HLA-restricted, and the HLA associations seemed to be driven largely by CMV exposure. In an earlier analysis of some 550 of the donors, most TCR beta V segments were observed in productive rearrangements about 90% or about 30% of the time, broadly matching IMGT annotations. The study gave a list of 150 to 200 TCR beta chains associated with cytomegalovirus. Some 16 rarely observed V segments, including chromosome 9 orphons, were excluded from the earlier analysis of approximately 600 of the donors because counts were too low. Compared with equally common non-associated chains, HLA-associated TCR beta chains in a later analysis were more clonally expanded and had lower generation probabilities. The classifier was reported to diagnose cytomegalovirus status with high specificity and sensitivity in both the original cohort and the validation cohort. Across donors, most TCR sequences were observed very rarely, whereas some public TCRs were present in many individuals. When HLA alleles, especially DR and DQ, strongly co-occurred, attributing TCR associations to individual alleles was difficult. Linkage disequilibrium might explain the correlated functional status among segregating V segments, but an unknown experimental factor could not be excluded. The 87-base-pair reads could not distinguish some IMGT-functional V segments, including TRBV6-2 and TRBV6-3, so those segments were excluded. Roughly uniform sequencing depth across donors was assumed in presence/absence analyses, although this assumption may not hold. A cluster of highly shared sequence variants was judged likely to be a technical artifact of the sequencing pipeline. Only TCR beta chains were sequenced in this cohort, and the absence of alpha or paired-chain data limited detectable features. Specific HLA alleles were associated with around 18,000 TCR beta sequences at a false discovery rate of 0.05 in a later analysis. In a later analysis, several top co-occurrence clusters were reported to appear linked to parvovirus B19, influenza, CMV and Epstein-Barr virus. In vitro tests confirmed that a few of the cytomegalovirus-associated TCR beta chains recognize cytomegalovirus antigens. The only immune exposure information available for the cohort was CMV serostatus. A later genetic analysis associated a missense DCLRE1C variant with V-gene and J-gene trimming of TCR beta chains, and an independent cohort replicated the association.

Concerning this clone itself: It has no known antigen specificity. No base quality values were provided; no much bigger clone lies one nucleotide off.

In total, over 600 healthy bone marrow donors made up the cohort. All cohort members were sampled while nominally healthy, although unrecorded immune exposures were likely present. The donor was CMV seropositive and belonged to the group of some 290 seropositive cohort members. Each donor provided a peripheral blood sample, and peripheral blood mononuclear cells were used for TCR beta sequencing. The Qiagen DNeasy Blood Extraction Kit was used to extract genomic DNA from the blood cell samples. V was cut back by 1 base and J by 4 bases, leaving a gap of 11 bases between them. CDR3 length: 15 amino acids, cysteine to phenylalanine. The sequence is cut down to CDR3 DNA, 45 bases in frame from base 1. The germline V gene (reference sequence) gives CDR1 as SEHNR and CDR2 as FQNEAQ. The method behind the library was the immunoSEQ multiplex PCR assay. For the multiplex PCR, a mixture combining 60 forward primers for TCR Vbeta segments and 13 reverse primers for TCR Jbeta segments was used. Amplification of the CDR3 region of rearranged TCR beta genes was performed with a multiplex PCR assay on genomic DNA. Amplified TCR beta libraries were sequenced as 87-base-pair reads on the Illumina HiSeq System. The authors' pipeline ran thus. A later analysis counted about 80 million unique TCR beta chains across the 600 to 850 repertoires, and 10 million to 12 million of these chains were shared by at least two donors. A nearest-neighbor algorithm error-corrected the raw reads and collapsed the reads into unique sequences, merging closely related sequences to remove PCR and sequencing errors. To assign V, D and J gene segments, CDR3 sequences were aligned to IMGT reference sequences. For a sequence to be retained, at least a six-nucleotide match to both a V gene segment and a J gene segment was required. A rearrangement was called productive if the CDR3 had no stop codons and remained in frame with V and J, and every other rearrangement was called non-productive. CDR3 was defined by IMGT convention, running from the second conserved V-encoded cysteine to the conserved J-encoded phenylalanine. In an earlier analysis of more than 550 of the donors, sequences lacking an unambiguous match to a single V gene segment were excluded. An earlier analysis of a few hundred of the donors called V segments functional above 56.7% productive rearrangements and segregating when the between-donor standard deviation exceeded 5%. A statistical classification framework was built to diagnose cytomegalovirus status from the catalog of TCR beta chain sequences. In a later analysis, V and J genes were assigned by comparing TCR nucleotide sequences against IMGT/GENE-DB human TR gene sequences. Using the TCRdist pipeline, a later analysis assigned CDR3 sequences along with most-parsimonious VDJ recombination scenarios. In a later analysis, each TCR beta chain was defined by its CDR3 amino acid sequence together with its V-gene family, and reads lacking a unique V-gene family were excluded. A later analysis removed nearly 600 highly shared, low-generation-probability nucleotide sequences to deal with suspected cross-contamination and a sequencing artifact. For each public chain, a later analysis derived a clonal expansion index from normalized ranks of inferred template counts within each repertoire. In a later analysis, generation probabilities were computed using a VDJ recombination model fitted to out-of-frame rearrangements, and the results were checked against IGoR. In a later analysis, TCR-TCR, TCR-HLA and TCR-CMV co-occurrence was scored with hypergeometric tests, and a repertoire-size bias correction was applied to TCR pairs. To estimate false discovery rates, a later analysis permuted the HLA or CMV assignments 20 times. In a later analysis, co-occurring TCRs were grouped with DBSCAN, and TCRdist sequence similarity was added when clustering was performed within HLA-allele-positive subsets. For co-occurrence clustering, repertoires with fewer than 30,000 or more than 120,000 public chains were excluded, along with four to six repertoires with anomalous nucleotide sharing. Entries here come from immuneACCESS through TCRdb and include only in-frame sequences with V and J called. Some clones fail to appear in such tables; in the studies checked, an unresolved V gene covers under half of the shortfall, and the cause of the remainder is unknown. V and J calls and clone size are copied from that table; D and trimming were computed from the DNA. This sample comprises about 240,000 clones, roughly four fifths of them detected only once. Roughly 7.4% of the sample lies in the top ten.

This sequence originates from an older woman in good health and CMV-seropositive. Sequencing was carried out using PBMCs. The rearrangement joined TRBV7-9 to TRBJ1-5; 5 matching bases give a weak D call of TRBD1. The bases read TGTGCCAGCAGCTTAGGAGACAGTCAAAATCAGCCCCAGCATTTT. Its protein reads: CASSLGDSQNQPQHF.